This TCR beta chain is from a study of beta chain features in type 1 diabetes. The wider study: Age, gender and cell yields were alike across patients and healthy donors.

General study findings and limits: In every one of the four CD4+ subsets, TCRB CDR3s were moderately but significantly shorter in Type 1 diabetes patients.

Note on this clone: What it binds is not known.

Sorting that relied on CD45RO/CCR7/CD25/CD127/CD95/CD27 yielded CD4+ naive, central memory, regulatory and stem cell-like memory cells. The ends lost 4 bases at V and 5 bases at J; junction bases unmatched: 8. CDR1 and CDR2 from the germline V gene are SGHRS and YFSETQ. The CDR3 totals 15 residues. The sequenced template was cDNA made from the entire isolated RNA. Data came from immunoSEQ multiplex PCR; TCRdb stores just in-frame clones and leaves some out. This sample yields under 350,000 clones, of which around an eighth are seen a single time; 0.017% belongs to the top ten. The clonotype comes from a young man with type 1 diabetes. Sequenced: naive CD4+ T cells from blood. The J gene is TRBJ2-5, the V gene TRBV5-1; the match to TRBD1 covers 10 bases. CDR3 loop: CASSVRQGAGETQYF. The CDR3 coding sequence is TGCGCCAGCAGCGTAAGACAGGGGGCAGGGGAGACCCAGTACTTC.